The 2 T cell receptor beta chains listed next were all sequenced from one sample in a study of human T cells and chemical hapten exposure. TCRdb passed the RACE reads through MiXCR, listing each CDR3 protein once. The sample lists 100,000 or so distinct CDR3 sequences, 9% to 9.5% seen once, with 2% to 2.5% in the top ten. Time point in this sample: patch test 2, 6 weeks after DPC sensitization. Treatment indicated: therapeutic diphenylcyclopropenone sensitization with weekly scalp DPC. Sequenced here: whole blood, sampled in connection with sensitization to the hapten diphenylcyclopropenone (DPC). The receptors were sampled from a middle-aged woman with alopecia areata. Some clones in this sample may be carry-over from other donors' samples.

The V call is TRBV28, the J call TRBJ2-3, with D unclear. The CDR3 spans 12 residues. V was pared by 5 bases and J by 2 bases, with 5 bases between. The germline CDR1 and CDR2 sequences are MDHEN and SYDVKM. CDR3 in DNA: TGTGCCAGCAGTCGATTCACAGATACGCAGTATTTT. The encoded protein is CASSRFTDTQYF.

The chain uses TRBV20-1 and TRBJ2-1, with 8 bases fitting TRBD2. V lost 5 bases, J lost 0 bases, and 9 bases stayed unmatched. CDR1 DFQATT and CDR2 SNEGSKA come from the germline V gene (reference sequence). CDR3 length: 16 amino acids. CDR3 bases: TGCAGTGCTGAACGTATTGGGACTAGCTCCTACAATGAGCAGTTCTTC. As protein: CSAERIGTSSYNEQFF.